This T cell receptor (beta chain) was profiled in a study of T-cell memory formation after mild COVID-19. Study at large: Among the donors, TCR clusters were largely specific to each donor. Study-level results: CD4+ contracting clones were found mainly in CM and EM, and CD8+ ones in EMRA. There were some responding clones in pre-infection memory, which suggested that cross-reactive memory had joined.

After 5'RACE with constant-segment primers, TCR alpha and TCR beta cDNA libraries carrying sample barcodes and UMIs were obtained. A single record per CDR3 protein comes from TCRdb applying MiXCR to the 5' RACE reads. The sample has around 430,000 distinct CDR3 sequences; 16% are singletons. This clonotype has a handful of counts. Its antigen is currently unknown. This clonotype was obtained from a man in his late teens or twenties who had mild COVID-19 (a few samples of this study predate the infection). Cell type and time point are not known. Sequenced input: PBMCs or a T cell subset sorted from them (not recorded which).

CDR3 bases: TGTGCTAGAACGGGGTATGGCTACACCTTC. It yields the protein CARTGYGYTF. The V gene is TRBV12-5, the J gene TRBJ1-2, with D uncertain. Germline assignment: CDR1 LGHNT and CDR2 FRNRAP. CDR3 length equals 10 residues. V shed 9 bases and J shed 5 bases, with 7 bases lying between them.